This TCR beta chain was retrieved from a study of neurological immune-mediated disorders. Whole-study results and caveats: The phylogenetic placement of 18 of 34 multiple sclerosis patients' repertoires in one related-CDR3 cluster constitutes a possible signature. HTLV-1-associated myelopathy had the most TCR clonal expansion, and multiple sclerosis had the least, less than healthy controls.

This clonotype showed up many times. Its antigen is currently unknown. The starting material, 2 million PBMCs stored at -80 C, gave rise to the unsorted libraries. TCRdb used MiXCR to reprocess the 5' RACE reads, holding one entry per CDR3 protein. This table has 40,000 to 50,000 distinct CDR3 sequences, about 2.3% appearing once. CDR3 length: 14 amino acids. Germline V gene sequence: CDR1 KGHSH, CDR2 LQKENI. V was shortened by 4 bases and J by 4 bases, with 13 bases between the two germline ends. The chain couples TRBV18 to TRBJ1-1; weak D call: TRBD1 (6 bases). The TCR originated in a man younger than 40 with multiple sclerosis. Sequencing was done on a sample of PBMCs. The CDR3 coding sequence is TGTGCCAGCTCACTTTACGGGGGCGGCACTGAAGCTTTCTTT. It encodes CASSLYGGGTEAFF.